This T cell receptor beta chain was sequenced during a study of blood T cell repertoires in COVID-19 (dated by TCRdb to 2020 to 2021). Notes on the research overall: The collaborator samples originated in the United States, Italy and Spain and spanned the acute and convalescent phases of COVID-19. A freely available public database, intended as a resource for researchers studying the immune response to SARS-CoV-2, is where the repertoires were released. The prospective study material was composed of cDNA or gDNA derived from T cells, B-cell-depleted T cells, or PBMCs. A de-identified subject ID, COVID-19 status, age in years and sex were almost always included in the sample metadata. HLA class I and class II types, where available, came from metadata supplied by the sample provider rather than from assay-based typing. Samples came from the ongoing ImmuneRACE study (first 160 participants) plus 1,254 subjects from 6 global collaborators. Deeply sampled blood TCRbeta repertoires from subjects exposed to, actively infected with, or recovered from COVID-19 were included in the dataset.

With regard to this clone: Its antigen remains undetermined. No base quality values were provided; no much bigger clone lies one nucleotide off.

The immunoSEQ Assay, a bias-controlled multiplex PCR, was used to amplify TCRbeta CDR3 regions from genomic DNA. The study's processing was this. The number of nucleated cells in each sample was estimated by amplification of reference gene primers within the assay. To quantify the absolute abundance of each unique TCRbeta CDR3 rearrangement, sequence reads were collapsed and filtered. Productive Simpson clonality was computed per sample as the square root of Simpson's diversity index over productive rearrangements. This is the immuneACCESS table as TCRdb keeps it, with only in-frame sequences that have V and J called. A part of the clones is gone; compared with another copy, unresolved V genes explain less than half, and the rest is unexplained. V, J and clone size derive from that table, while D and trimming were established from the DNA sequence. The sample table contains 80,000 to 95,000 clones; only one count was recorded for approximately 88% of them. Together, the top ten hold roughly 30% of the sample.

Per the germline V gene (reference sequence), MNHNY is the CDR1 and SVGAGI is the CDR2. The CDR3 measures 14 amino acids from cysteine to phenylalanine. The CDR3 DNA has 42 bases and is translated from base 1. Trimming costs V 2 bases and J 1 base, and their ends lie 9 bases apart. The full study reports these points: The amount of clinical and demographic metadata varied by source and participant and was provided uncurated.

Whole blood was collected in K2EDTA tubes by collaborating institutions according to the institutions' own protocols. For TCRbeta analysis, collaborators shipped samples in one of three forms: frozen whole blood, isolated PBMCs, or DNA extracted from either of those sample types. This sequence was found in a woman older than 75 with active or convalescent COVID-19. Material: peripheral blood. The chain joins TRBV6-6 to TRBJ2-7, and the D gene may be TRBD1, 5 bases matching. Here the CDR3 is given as CASSYPRASYEQYF. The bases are TGTGCCAGCAGTTACCCCAGGGCATCCTACGAGCAGTACTTC.